The 22 T cell receptor beta chains below come from one sample, sequenced in a study of beta chain features in type 1 diabetes. Study results and caveats: Type 1 diabetes patients had moderately but significantly shorter TCRB CDR3s in all four CD4+ subsets.

Of the isolated RNA, all was reverse transcribed, and so the sequenced material was expressed TCRB transcripts. Sequencing used immunoSEQ multiplex PCR; TCRdb keeps in-frame clones, though not all of them. The profile covers 300,000 to 350,000 clones, with over 7% appearing a single time and about 1% taken by the ten largest. Their target antigens are unknown. The source material was central memory CD4+ T cells from blood. The receptors derive from a man younger than 45 with type 1 diabetes.

The chain is built from TRBV30 and TRBJ2-5; D gene ambiguous. Trimming shortened V by 2 bases and J by 4 bases, and 5 bases separated the two germline ends. Germline assignment: CDR1 GTSNPN and CDR2 SVGIG (reference sequence). The CDR3 has 11 residues. The CDR3 sequence: CAWSTRETQYF. The DNA of the CDR3 is TGTGCCTGGAGTACGAGAGAGACCCAGTACTTC.

This clone has a handful of counts. J is TRBJ2-2 and V is TRBV7-2; D is unresolved. The CDR3 has 16 residues. Germline V CDR1 and CDR2: SGHTA, FQGNSA. Between the trimmed V and J ends, which lost 5 bases and 5 bases, there was a span of 18 bases. The CDR3 nucleotides are TGTGCCAGCAGCCGGACCGGAGATTCTAGGACCGGGGAGCTGTTTTTT. Translating it yields CASSRTGDSRTGELFF.

This clone was observed a handful of times. The rearrangement joins TRBV28 to TRBJ2-4; D might be TRBD1 or TRBD2, each matching 6 bases. This CDR3 has 16 residues. Trimming left V 5 bases short and J 1 base short, with 15 bases between. CDR1 is MDHEN and CDR2 is SYDVKM in the germline V gene. The CDR3: CASSHREAAAKNIQYF. As DNA, the CDR3 is TGTGCCAGCAGTCACAGGGAGGCGGCGGCCAAAAACATTCAGTACTTC.

This clone was observed a few times. This chain connects TRBV7-2 to TRBJ2-7, with 8 bases matching TRBD2. CDR3 length: 16 amino acids. In germline, CDR1 is SGHTA, CDR2 FQGNSA. The V segment lost 0 bases and the J segment 1 base; nucleotides outside the gene matches: 5. In nucleotides, the CDR3 is TGTGCCAGCAGCTTAGCCCCTAGCGGGCCTTCCTACGAGCAGTACTTC. This translates into CASSLAPSGPSYEQYF.

This clone was detected a few times. The gene calls are TRBV5-6 and TRBJ2-7, with TRBD1 identical over 10 bases. V was clipped by 0 bases and J by 4 bases; unmatched bases: 4. CDR1 SGHDT and CDR2 YYEEEE come from the germline V gene. This CDR3 is built from 15 residues. This chain's CDR3 is CASSLAGTGVYEQYF. In DNA, the CDR3 is TGTGCCAGCAGCTTGGCCGGGACAGGGGTTTACGAGCAGTACTTC.

This chain connects TRBV7-2 to TRBJ2-3; D possibly corresponds to TRBD2 (5 bases). The ends were cut back, 8 bases at V and 6 bases at J, with 12 bases in the middle. Germline V CDR1 and CDR2: SGHTA, FQGNSA. CDR3 length: 12 residues. CDR3 DNA sequence: TGTGCCAGCTCCGGGGTTCGGGATACGCAGTATTTT. Translating it yields CASSGVRDTQYF.

A few counts support this clone. The chain couples TRBV2 to TRBJ1-5; maybe TRBD1 (5 bases). With 8 bases removed from V and 4 bases from J, the gap between germline ends came to 15 bases. The germline V gene encodes CDR1 SNHLY and CDR2 FYNNEI. This CDR3 region has 14 residues. In nucleotides, the CDR3 is TGTGCCAGCTCAGGGCTCCTGATTAATCAGCCCCAGCATTTT. Protein: CASSGLLINQPQHF.

This clone occurred a few times. Other DNA sequences from this sample encode an identical CDR3 as well. The rearrangement uses TRBV30 and TRBJ1-1; D might be TRBD1 (5 bases). Trimming pared 5 bases from V and 6 bases from J, leaving 10 bases between. Germline assignment: CDR1 GTSNPN and CDR2 SVGIG (reference sequence). The CDR3 runs to 11 residues. CDR3 amino acids: CAWSDRAEAFF. In nucleotides, the CDR3 is TGTGCCTGGTCCGACAGAGCTGAAGCTTTCTTT.

This clone was picked up a small number of times. The chain carries TRBV10-3 and TRBJ2-4, with D hard to call. The germline V gene has CDR1 ENHRY and CDR2 SYGVKD. This CDR3 region has 15 residues. Between the trimmed V and J ends, which lost 3 bases and 0 bases, there was a span of 9 bases. This CDR3 is CAISDPGLAKNIQYF. The CDR3 DNA reads as TGTGCCATCAGTGATCCCGGGCTAGCCAAAAACATTCAGTACTTC.

The sample holds a few counts of this clone. The chain employs TRBV9 and TRBJ1-4, with 8 positions matching TRBD1. The V gene's germline CDR1 is SGDLS and CDR2 YYNGEE. This CDR3 has 18 amino acids. V dropped 1 base and J dropped 2; count of bases not matched to a gene: 10. Here the CDR3 DNA reads TGTGCCAGCAGCGTAAACCCAAACAGGGGGACCACTAATGAAAAACTGTTTTTT. Its translation: CASSVNPNRGTTNEKLFF.

Comment on this clone: Sequence at one end of the junction differs from germline and may be a read error. The V gene is TRBV14, the J gene TRBJ2-5, with D hard to call. The V gene's germline CDR1 is SGHDN and CDR2 FVKESK. The CDR3 has 12 amino acids. For the CDR3, the DNA is TGTGCCAGCAGTCAAGGGCGGGAGACCCAGTACTTC. It is translated as CASSQGRETQYF. The entire variable domain, with the rest obtained from reference TRBV14 and TRBJ2-5, is as follows: EAGVTQFPSHSVIEKGQTVTLRCDPISGHDNLYWYRRVMGKEIKFLLHFVKESKQDESGMPNNRFLAERTGGTYSTLKVQPAELEDSGVYFCASSQGRETQYFGPGTRLLVL.

V gene TRBV4-1 combines with J gene TRBJ2-7, with D perhaps TRBD1 or TRBD2 (5 bases each). In germline, CDR1 is MGHRA, CDR2 YSYEKL. The CDR3 has 15 amino acids. Trimming cost V 1 base and J 2 bases, with 12 bases left between them. The CDR3 sequence is CASSQAGEGTYEQYF. CDR3 nucleotide sequence: TGCGCCAGCAGCCAAGCCGGAGAGGGGACCTACGAGCAGTACTTC.

This clone came up a few times. One junction end disagrees with the germline gene, perhaps due to a read error. The V call is TRBV7-7, the J call TRBJ2-3; D may be TRBD1 or TRBD2 (5 bases each). Looked up from germline, CDR1 is SSHAT and CDR2 is FNYEAQ (reference sequence). The CDR3 extends over 14 amino acids. The CDR3 coding sequence is TGTGCTAGCAGTTCGTGGGACGGCACAGATACGCAGTATTTT. It translates to CASSSWDGTDTQYF. Full variable domain (missing parts from reference TRBV7-7 and TRBJ2-3): GAGVSQSPRYKVTKRGQDVTLRCDPISSHATLYWYQQALGQGPEFLTYFNYEAQPDKSGLPSDRFSAERPEGSISTLTIQRTEQRDSAMYRCASSSWDGTDTQYFGPGTRLTVL.

This sequence joins TRBV7-2 and TRBJ1-1, with a tentative D call TRBD1 (6 bases). V lost 5 bases to trimming and J lost 1 base, with 8 bases between them. Germline CDR1 reads SGHTA; CDR2 reads FQGNSA. The CDR3 has 13 amino acids. The CDR3 DNA reads TGTGCCAGCAGCGGGGGGGCGAACACTGAAGCTTTCTTT. This translates into CASSGGANTEAFF. Based on the CDR3 plus reference TRBV7-2 and TRBJ1-1, the full variable domain is GAGVSQSPSNKVTEKGKDVELRCDPISGHTALYWYRQSLGQGLEFLIYFQGNSAPDKSGLPSDRFSAERTGGSVSTLTIQRTQQEDSAVYLCASSGGANTEAFFGQGTRLTVV.

The chain uses TRBV28 and TRBJ1-5; D is uncertain. In germline, CDR1 is MDHEN, CDR2 SYDVKM. Deletions cut 8 bases from V and 5 bases from J, with 19 bases between. The CDR3 totals 15 residues. Here the CDR3 DNA reads TGTGCCAGCGGCCGGCGACGCGGCCGTTATCAGCCCCAGCATTTT. Translating it yields CASGRRRGRYQPQHF.

The rearrangement joins TRBV5-1 to TRBJ2-7; D possibly corresponds to TRBD2 (6 bases). The germline V and J ends were trimmed by 5 bases and 11 bases, with 17 bases remaining between them. Germline loops: CDR1 SGHRS, CDR2 YFSETQ. The CDR3 has 12 residues. The CDR3 nucleotides are TGCGCCAGCAGACCCAGATGGGGGGATAAGTACTTC. Translating it yields CASRPRWGDKYF.

This clone was found many times. V gene TRBV4-3 combines with J gene TRBJ2-1; D gene uncertain. V was clipped by 3 bases and J by 5 bases, with 11 bases between them. Per the germline V gene, CDR1 is LGHNA and CDR2 is YSLEER. The CDR3 has 14 amino acids. CDR3 sequence: CASSHSWKDNEQFF. DNA of the CDR3: TGCGCCAGCAGCCACTCTTGGAAGGACAATGAGCAGTTCTTC.

This clone was seen more than once but under ten times. The genes are TRBV7-8 and TRBJ2-5; D is undetermined. The length of the CDR3 is 14 residues. V lost 3 bases and J 5 bases, leaving 13 bases between the germline ends. The germline V gene has CDR1 SGHVS and CDR2 FQNEAQ. CDR3 DNA: TGTGCCAGCAGCTTCGCCCCCGCGTGGGAGACCCAGTACTTC. Translated, it gives CASSFAPAWETQYF.

The chain joins TRBV9 to TRBJ2-5; 8 nucleotides align to TRBD1. J lost 5 bases, V lost 1 base, and 13 bases had no gene match. There are 17 residues in the CDR3. CDR1 and CDR2 (germline): SGDLS, YYNGEE. The CDR3 region is CASSVSPSQGAGETQYF. The CDR3 region has the DNA TGTGCCAGCAGCGTAAGCCCCTCCCAGGGGGCAGGGGAGACCCAGTACTTC.

This clone occurred a few times. J is TRBJ2-3 and V is TRBV7-2, with D tentatively TRBD2 (5 bases). CDR1 SGHTA and CDR2 FQGNSA come from the germline V gene. The CDR3 consists of 13 residues. V shed 5 bases and J shed 4 bases, with 10 bases lying between them. The CDR3 sequence: CASSPRGPDTQYF. The CDR3 bases are TGTGCCAGCAGCCCTCGAGGGCCAGATACGCAGTATTTT.

This clone appeared a few times. The chain links TRBV29-1 to TRBJ2-7; no firm D call. Germline values: CDR1 SQVTM, CDR2 ANQGSEA. V was trimmed by 4 bases and J by 4 bases, leaving 8 bases between them. CDR3 length equals 11 residues. The CDR3 sequence is CSVVSEYEQYF. Written as DNA, the CDR3 is TGCAGCGTTGTGTCGGAATACGAGCAGTACTTC.

The genes are TRBV25-1 and TRBJ1-2; TRBD1 agrees at 9 bases. Germline lookup yields CDR1 MGHDK and CDR2 SYGVNS. V lost 3 bases and J lost 5; bases outside the gene matches: 10. This CDR3 is 16 amino acids long. The CDR3 sequence: CASSETGTGTWYGYTF. The CDR3 region has the DNA TGTGCCAGCAGTGAGACGGGGACAGGGACGTGGTATGGCTACACCTTC.